The next 3 T cell receptor beta chains were all read from a single sample in a study of shared clonotypes between healthy human individuals. Clones were read by immunoSEQ multiplex PCR, and TCRdb kept only the in-frame ones, dropping some. The sample includes about 610,000 clones, roughly 97% of them seen just once. The sequencing input was naive CD4+ T cells sorted from blood. Subset in this sample: CD45RA+ positively selected. Source of these receptors: a woman aged 25 to 45 in good health.

V gene TRBV18 combines with J gene TRBJ1-2; D is undetermined. V was clipped by 3 bases and J by 3 bases, with 14 bases between them. The CDR3 has 15 residues. From germline, CDR1 is KGHSH and CDR2 LQKENI. The CDR3 here is CASSPGPGRDYGYTF. The CDR3 DNA reads TGTGCCAGCTCACCTGGGCCGGGAAGGGACTATGGCTACACCTTC. Full variable domain (outside the CDR3, taken from reference TRBV18 and TRBJ1-2): NAGVMQNPRHLVRRRGQEARLRCSPMKGHSHVYWYRQLPEEGLKFMVYLQKENIIDESGMPKERFSAEFPKEGPSILRIQQVVRGDSAAYFCASSPGPGRDYGYTFGSGTRLTVV.

Concerning this clone itself: Other DNA sequences in this sample translate to the same CDR3. The rearrangement uses TRBV5-6 and TRBJ2-7; D is uncertain. The CDR3 has 11 residues. V dropped 3 bases and J dropped 2 bases, with 3 bases sitting between them. Germline CDR1 and CDR2: SGHDT and YYEEEE. The CDR3 loop is CASSSAYEQYF. CDR3 sequence (DNA): TGTGCCAGCAGCTCGGCCTACGAGCAGTACTTC.

CDR3 nucleotides: TGTGCCAGCAGGGTGACGAACACTTATAGCAATCAGCCCCAGCATTTT. This encodes CASRVTNTYSNQPQHF. The V call is TRBV5-6, the J call TRBJ1-5; D is unresolved. This CDR3 region has 16 residues. Germline CDR1 is SGHDT and CDR2 is YYEEEE. V lost 5 bases and J 0 bases, leaving 15 bases between the germline ends. Supplemented by reference TRBV5-6 and TRBJ1-5, the full variable domain reads DAGVTQSPTHLIKTRGQQVTLRCSPKSGHDTVSWYQQALGQGPQFIFQYYEEEERQRGNFPDRFSGHQFPNYSSELNVNALLLGDSALYLCASRVTNTYSNQPQHFGDGTRLSIL.